The T cell receptor (beta chain) under discussion was sequenced for a study of cytomegalovirus exposure and HLA in healthy donors. At the level of the study: A previous analysis identified fewer than 130 million unique TCR beta sequences derived from 180 million or so T cells. Study-wide points: According to an earlier analysis, most TCR beta V segments yielded productive rearrangements about 87% or about 30% of the time.

Points on this clone: The antigen is not known.

PCR was performed using 60 Vbeta and 13 Jbeta primers. Profiled with immunoSEQ multiplex PCR; TCRdb holds only in-frame clones, not every one. The sample shows about 170,000 clones, approximately 80% of them seen only once. Donors sampled were nominally healthy, though unrecorded immune exposures were likely. CDR3 length: 16 residues. Germline V gene data show CDR1 as MDHEN and CDR2 as SYDVKM. V was pared by 6 bases and J by 3 bases, with 9 bases of the junction left unmatched. This chain joins TRBV28 and TRBJ1-4, with TRBD1 matching 8 bases. The clonotype comes from a woman in her forties or fifties in good health and CMV-seropositive. Sequences were obtained from PBMCs. The CDR3 DNA reads TGTGCCAGCAGCATTAATCAGGGGGCAGCTAATGAAAAACTGTTTTTT. This translates into CASSINQGAANEKLFF.